The T cell receptor beta chain under discussion was sequenced for a study of blood T cell repertoires in COVID-19. CDR1 SGHRS and CDR2 YFSETQ come from the germline V gene. V was shortened by 0 bases and J by 0 bases, with 10 bases between the two germline ends. The CDR3 extends over 15 amino acids. Libraries were prepared by immunoSEQ multiplex PCR; TCRdb keeps only in-frame clonotypes and omits some of them. The sample yields about 400,000 clones, roughly 87% seen once. J is TRBJ2-7 and V is TRBV5-1, with a tentative D call TRBD2 (6 bases). Sequenced input: PBMCs or T cells enriched from blood (not recorded which). The receptor's source is a woman aged 40 to 49 with acute COVID-19. The CDR3 loop is CASSLAGGNSYEQYF. The CDR3 region has the DNA TGCGCCAGCAGCTTGGCCGGAGGGAACTCCTACGAGCAGTACTTC.